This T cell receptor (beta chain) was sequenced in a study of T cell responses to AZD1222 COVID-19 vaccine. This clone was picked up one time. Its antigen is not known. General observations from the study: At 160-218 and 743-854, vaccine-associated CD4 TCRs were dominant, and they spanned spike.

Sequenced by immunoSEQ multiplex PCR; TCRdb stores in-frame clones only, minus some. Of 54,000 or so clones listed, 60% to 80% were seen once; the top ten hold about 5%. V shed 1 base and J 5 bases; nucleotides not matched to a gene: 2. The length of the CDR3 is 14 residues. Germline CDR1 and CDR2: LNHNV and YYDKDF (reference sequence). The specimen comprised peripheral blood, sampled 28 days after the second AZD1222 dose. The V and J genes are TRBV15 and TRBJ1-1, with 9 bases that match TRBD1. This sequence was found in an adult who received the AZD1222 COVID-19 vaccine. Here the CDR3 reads CATSRADRGTEAFF. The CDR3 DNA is TGTGCCACCAGCAGAGCAGACAGGGGGACTGAAGCTTTCTTT.